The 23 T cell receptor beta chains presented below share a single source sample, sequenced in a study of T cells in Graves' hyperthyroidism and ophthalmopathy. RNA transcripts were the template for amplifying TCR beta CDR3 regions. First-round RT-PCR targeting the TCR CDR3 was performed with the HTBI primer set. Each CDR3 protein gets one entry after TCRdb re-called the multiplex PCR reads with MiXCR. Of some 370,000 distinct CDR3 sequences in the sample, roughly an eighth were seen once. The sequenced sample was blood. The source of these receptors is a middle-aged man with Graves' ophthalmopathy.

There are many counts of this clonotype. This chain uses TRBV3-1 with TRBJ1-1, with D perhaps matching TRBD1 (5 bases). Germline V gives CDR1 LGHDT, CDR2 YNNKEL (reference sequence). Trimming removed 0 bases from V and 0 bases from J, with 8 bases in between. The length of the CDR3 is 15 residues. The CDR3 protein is CASSQDGAVNTEAFF. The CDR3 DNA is TGTGCCAGCAGCCAAGATGGGGCCGTGAACACTGAAGCTTTCTTT.

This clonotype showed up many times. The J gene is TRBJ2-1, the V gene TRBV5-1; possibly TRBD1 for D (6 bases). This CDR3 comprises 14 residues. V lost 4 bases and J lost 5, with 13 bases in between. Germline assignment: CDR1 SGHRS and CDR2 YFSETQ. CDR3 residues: CASSPQGQNNEQFF. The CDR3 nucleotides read TGCGCCAGCAGCCCCCAAGGACAGAACAATGAGCAGTTCTTC.

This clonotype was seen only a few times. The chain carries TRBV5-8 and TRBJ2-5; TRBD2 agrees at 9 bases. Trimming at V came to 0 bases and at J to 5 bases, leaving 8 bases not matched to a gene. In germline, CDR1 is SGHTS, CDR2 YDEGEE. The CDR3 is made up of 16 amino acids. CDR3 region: CASSLGRGRARETQYF. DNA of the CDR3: TGTGCCAGCAGCTTGGGACGCGGGAGGGCCCGGGAGACCCAGTACTTC.

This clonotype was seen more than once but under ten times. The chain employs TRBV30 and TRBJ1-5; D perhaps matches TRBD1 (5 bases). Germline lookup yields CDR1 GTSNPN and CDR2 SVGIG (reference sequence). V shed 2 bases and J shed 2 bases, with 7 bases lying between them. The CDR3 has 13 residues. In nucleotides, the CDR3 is TGTGCCTGGAGTCAACAGGGCAATCAGCCCCAGCATTTT. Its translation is CAWSQQGNQPQHF.

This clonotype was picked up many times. The CDR3 loop reads CASSSPPFGSGRAFLDTQYF. The DNA for the CDR3 is TGTGCCAGCAGCTCGCCCCCTTTTGGTAGCGGGAGGGCTTTTCTGGATACGCAGTATTTT. The chain joins TRBV7-9 to TRBJ2-3, with 11 bases fitting TRBD2. This CDR3 is 20 amino acids long. Unmatched junction bases numbered 21, after V lost 4 bases and J lost 6 bases. The germline V gene has CDR1 SEHNR and CDR2 FQNEAQ (reference sequence).

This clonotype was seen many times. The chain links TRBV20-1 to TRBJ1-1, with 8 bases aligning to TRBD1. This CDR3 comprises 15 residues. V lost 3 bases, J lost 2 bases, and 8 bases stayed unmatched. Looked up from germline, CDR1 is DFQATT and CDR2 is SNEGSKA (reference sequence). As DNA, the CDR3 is TGCAGTGCTAGCGGAAGAGGACAGGGAAACACTGAAGCTTTCTTT. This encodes CSASGRGQGNTEAFF.

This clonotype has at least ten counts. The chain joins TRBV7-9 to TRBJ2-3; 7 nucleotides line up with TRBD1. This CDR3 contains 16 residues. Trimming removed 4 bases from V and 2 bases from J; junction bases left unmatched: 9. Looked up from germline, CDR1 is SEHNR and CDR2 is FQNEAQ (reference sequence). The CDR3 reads CASSSQPGQPTDTQYF. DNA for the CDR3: TGTGCCAGCAGCTCCCAACCGGGACAGCCCACAGATACGCAGTATTTT.

In DNA, the CDR3 is TGTGCCATCAGTGAGTCGGTCCTTGGACGCATGAGCTCTGGAAACACCATATATTTT. It is translated as CAISESVLGRMSSGNTIYF. The J gene is TRBJ1-3, the V gene TRBV10-3; D gene ambiguous. Germline loops: CDR1 ENHRY, CDR2 SYGVKD. CDR3 size: 19 residues. V gave up 0 bases and J gave up 0 bases, with 18 bases separating them.

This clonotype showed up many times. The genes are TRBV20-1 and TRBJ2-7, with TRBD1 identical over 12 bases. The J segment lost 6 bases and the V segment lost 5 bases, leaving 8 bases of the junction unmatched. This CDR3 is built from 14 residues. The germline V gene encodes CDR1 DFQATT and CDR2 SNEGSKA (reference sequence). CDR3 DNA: TGCAGTGCTTGGGGACAGGGGGCGCAGGCCGAGCAGTACTTC. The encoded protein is CSAWGQGAQAEQYF.

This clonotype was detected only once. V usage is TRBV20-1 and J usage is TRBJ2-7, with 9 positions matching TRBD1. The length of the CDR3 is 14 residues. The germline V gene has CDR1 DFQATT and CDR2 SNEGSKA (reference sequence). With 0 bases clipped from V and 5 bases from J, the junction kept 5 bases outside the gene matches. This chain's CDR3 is CSAREWTGDHEQYF. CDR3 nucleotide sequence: TGCAGTGCTAGAGAATGGACAGGGGACCACGAGCAGTACTTC.

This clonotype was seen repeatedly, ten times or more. Here the CDR3 DNA reads TGTGCCAGCAGTATACGACAGGTCTACGAGCAGTACTTC. Its translation: CASSIRQVYEQYF. The chain couples TRBV6-2 or TRBV6-3 to TRBJ2-7; D perhaps matches TRBD1 (6 bases). CDR1 MNHEY and CDR2 SVGEGT come from the germline V gene. The CDR3 loop spans 13 amino acids. V shed 5 bases and J shed 3 bases, with 11 bases lying between them.

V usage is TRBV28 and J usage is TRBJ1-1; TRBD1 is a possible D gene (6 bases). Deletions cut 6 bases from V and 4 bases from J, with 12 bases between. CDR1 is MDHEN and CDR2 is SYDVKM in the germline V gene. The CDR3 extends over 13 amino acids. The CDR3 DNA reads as TGTGCCAGCAGCAACCAGGGGACCACTGAAGCTTTCTTT. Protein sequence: CASSNQGTTEAFF.

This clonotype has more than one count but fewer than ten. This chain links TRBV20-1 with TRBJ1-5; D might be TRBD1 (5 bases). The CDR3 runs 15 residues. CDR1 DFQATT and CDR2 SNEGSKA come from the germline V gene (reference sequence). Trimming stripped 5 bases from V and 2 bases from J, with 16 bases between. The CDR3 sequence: CSAFESQGGNQPQHF. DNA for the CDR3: TGCAGTGCTTTTGAATCGCAGGGAGGCAATCAGCCCCAGCATTTT.

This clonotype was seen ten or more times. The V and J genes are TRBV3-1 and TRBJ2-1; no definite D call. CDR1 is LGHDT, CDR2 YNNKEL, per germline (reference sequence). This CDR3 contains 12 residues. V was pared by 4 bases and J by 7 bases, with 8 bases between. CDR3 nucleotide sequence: TGTGCCAGCAGCCGCAGCAGTAATGAGCAGTTCTTC. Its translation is CASSRSSNEQFF.

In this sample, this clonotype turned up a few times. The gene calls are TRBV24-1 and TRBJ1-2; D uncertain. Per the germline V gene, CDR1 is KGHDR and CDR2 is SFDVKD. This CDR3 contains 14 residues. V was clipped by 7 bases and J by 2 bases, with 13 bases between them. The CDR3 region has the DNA TGTGCCACCAGCTATACTGGGCAGAACTATGGCTACACCTTC. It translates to CATSYTGQNYGYTF.

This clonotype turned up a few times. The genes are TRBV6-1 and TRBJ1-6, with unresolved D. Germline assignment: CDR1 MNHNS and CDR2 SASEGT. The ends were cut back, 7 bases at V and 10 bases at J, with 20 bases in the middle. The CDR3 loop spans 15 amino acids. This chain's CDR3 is CASTDLDPRRSPLHF. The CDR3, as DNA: TGTGCCAGCACCGACCTCGACCCGCGACGGTCACCCCTCCACTTT.

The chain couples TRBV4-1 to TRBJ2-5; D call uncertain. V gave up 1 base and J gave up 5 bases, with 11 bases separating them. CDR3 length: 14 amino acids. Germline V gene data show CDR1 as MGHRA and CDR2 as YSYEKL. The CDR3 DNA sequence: TGCGCCAGCAGCCAAGGGCCCGGGTACGAGACCCAGTACTTC. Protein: CASSQGPGYETQYF.

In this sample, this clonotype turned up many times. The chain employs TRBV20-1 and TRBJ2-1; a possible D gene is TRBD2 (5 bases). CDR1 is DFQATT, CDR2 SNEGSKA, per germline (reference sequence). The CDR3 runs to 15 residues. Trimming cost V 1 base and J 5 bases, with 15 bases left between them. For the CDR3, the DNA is TGCAGTGCTAGAGTTGAGAGGGCCCTCGACAATGAGCAGTTCTTC. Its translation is CSARVERALDNEQFF.

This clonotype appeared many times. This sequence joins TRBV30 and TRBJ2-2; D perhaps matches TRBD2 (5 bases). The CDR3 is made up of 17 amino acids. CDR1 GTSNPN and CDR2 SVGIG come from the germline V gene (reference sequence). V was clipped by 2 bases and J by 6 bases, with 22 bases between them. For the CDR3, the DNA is TGTGCCTGGAGTCTCCTACGCGGGTCCTCCAGCCCCGGGGAGCTGTTTTTT. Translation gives CAWSLLRGSSSPGELFF.

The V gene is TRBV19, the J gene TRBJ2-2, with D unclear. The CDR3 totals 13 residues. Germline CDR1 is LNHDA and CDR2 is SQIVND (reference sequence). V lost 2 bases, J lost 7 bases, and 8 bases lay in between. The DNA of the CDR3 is TGTGCCAGTAGTATATATGGGATCGGGGAGCTGTTTTTT. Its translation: CASSIYGIGELFF.

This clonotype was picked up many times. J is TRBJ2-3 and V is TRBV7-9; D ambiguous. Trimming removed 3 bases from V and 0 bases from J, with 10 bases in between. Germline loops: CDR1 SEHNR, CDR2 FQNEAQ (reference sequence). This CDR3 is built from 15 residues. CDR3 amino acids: CASSLSPSSTDTQYF. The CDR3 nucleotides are TGTGCCAGCAGCTTGTCGCCTAGTAGCACAGATACGCAGTATTTT.

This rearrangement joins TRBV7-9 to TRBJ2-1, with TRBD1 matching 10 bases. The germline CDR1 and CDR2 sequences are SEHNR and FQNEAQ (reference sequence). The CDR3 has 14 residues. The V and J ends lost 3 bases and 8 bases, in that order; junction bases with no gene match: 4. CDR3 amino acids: CASSFGTGVDEQFF. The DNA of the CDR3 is TGTGCCAGCAGCTTCGGGACAGGGGTAGATGAGCAGTTCTTC. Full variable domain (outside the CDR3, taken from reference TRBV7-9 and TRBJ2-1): DTGVSQNPRHKITKRGQNVTFRCDPISEHNRLYWYRQTLGQGPEFLTYFQNEAQLEKSRLLSDRFSAERPKGSFSTLEIQRTEQGDSAMYLCASSFGTGVDEQFFGPGTRLTVL.

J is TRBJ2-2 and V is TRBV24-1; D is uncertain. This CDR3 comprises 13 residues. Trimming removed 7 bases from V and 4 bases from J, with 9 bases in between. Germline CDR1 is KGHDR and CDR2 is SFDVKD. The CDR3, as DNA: TGTGCCACCAGGAAGGCCCGCACCGGGGAGCTGTTTTTT. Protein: CATRKARTGELFF.